A single sample is the source of the 18 T cell receptor beta chains below, sequenced in a study of blood T cell repertoires in COVID-19. The table came from immunoSEQ multiplex PCR; TCRdb's copy has only in-frame clones and leaves some out. The repertoire holds 180,000 or so clones, approximately 86% seen once, with less than 3.5% in the top ten. The specimen was peripheral blood. The source of these receptors is a man aged 70-80 years with acute or convalescent COVID-19.

The J gene is TRBJ2-5, the V gene TRBV2, with D tentatively TRBD2 (6 bases). V gave up 3 bases and J gave up 5 bases, with 13 bases separating them. From germline, CDR1 is SNHLY and CDR2 FYNNEI. CDR3 length: 14 amino acids. CDR3 sequence: CASSELTSGETQYF. CDR3 bases: TGTGCCAGCAGTGAGCTGACAAGCGGGGAGACCCAGTACTTC. Filled out from reference TRBV2 and TRBJ2-5, the complete variable domain reads EPEVTQTPSHQVTQMGQEVILRCVPISNHLYFYWYRQILGQKVEFLVSFYNNEISEKSEIFDDQFSVERPDGSNFTLKIRSTKLEDSAMYFCASSELTSGETQYFGPGTRLLVL.

This clone was picked up one time. This chain connects TRBV13 to TRBJ2-7; D unresolved. V was pared by 0 bases and J by 4 bases, with 7 bases between. The CDR3 runs 13 residues. The germline V gene has CDR1 PRHDT and CDR2 FYEKMQ (reference sequence). CDR3 in DNA: TGTGCCAGCAGCTTAGGCCTAGGTTACGAGCAGTACTTC. The encoded protein is CASSLGLGYEQYF.

The chain joins TRBV6-6 to TRBJ2-1; D gene unclear. Germline CDR1 is MNHNY and CDR2 is SVGAGI (reference sequence). The CDR3 consists of 13 residues. Trimming took off 7 bases at V and 4 bases at J, with 11 bases between the two ends. Here the CDR3 reads CASMESNYNEQFF. CDR3 DNA sequence: TGTGCCAGCATGGAGTCTAATTACAATGAGCAGTTCTTC.

The chain carries TRBV29-1 and TRBJ2-7; a possible D gene is TRBD2 (8 bases). CDR1 is SQVTM, CDR2 ANQGSEA, per germline. This CDR3 has 15 residues. V gave up 7 bases and J gave up 2 bases, with 21 bases separating them. The CDR3 loop reads CSAQGVAGSTYEQYF. DNA of the CDR3: TGCAGCGCCCAGGGGGTAGCGGGGTCAACCTACGAGCAGTACTTC.

This clone was detected only once. The rearrangement links TRBV28 to TRBJ1-5; 7 nucleotides agree with TRBD1. Germline assignment: CDR1 MDHEN and CDR2 SYDVKM. The CDR3 has 17 residues. J gave up 0 bases and V 1 base, and 6 bases lay outside the gene matches. CDR3 region: CASSLSAGGVSNQPQHF. CDR3 coding DNA: TGTGCCAGCAGTTTATCGGCAGGGGGTGTTAGCAATCAGCCCCAGCATTTT. The full variable domain, rest sourced from reference TRBV28 and TRBJ1-5, is DVKVTQSSRYLVKRTGEKVFLECVQDMDHENMFWYRQDPGLGLRLIYFSYDVKMKEKGDIPEGYSVSREKKERFSLILESASTNQTSMYLCASSLSAGGVSNQPQHFGDGTRLSIL.

V is TRBV9 and J is TRBJ1-1; tentative D call: TRBD1 (5 bases). The CDR3 is 12 residues long. Germline V CDR1 and CDR2: SGDLS, YYNGEE. Trimming took off 3 bases at V and 10 bases at J, with 13 bases between the two ends. CDR3 in DNA: TGTGCCAGCAGCGCCCTGGGGCCTGGAGCTTTCTTT. Amino acid sequence: CASSALGPGAFF.

The genes are TRBV30 and TRBJ1-5, with D possibly TRBD1 on 5 matching bases. Trimming stripped 3 bases from V and 3 bases from J, with 15 bases between. This CDR3 comprises 15 residues. The V gene's germline CDR1 is GTSNPN and CDR2 SVGIG (reference sequence). The DNA for the CDR3 is TGTGCCTGGAGCTTTCCCGACAGATTCAATCAGCCCCAGCATTTT. Residues: CAWSFPDRFNQPQHF.

The gene calls are TRBV5-6 and TRBJ2-1, with D perhaps TRBD1 (5 bases). CDR1 is SGHDT and CDR2 is YYEEEE in the germline V gene. V shed 3 bases and J shed 8 bases, with 9 bases lying between them. The CDR3 contains 12 residues. The DNA of the CDR3 is TGTGCCAGCAGCTGGGGCAGGGATGAGCAGTTCTTC. Its protein product is CASSWGRDEQFF. The full variable domain, completed using reference TRBV5-6 and TRBJ2-1, is DAGVTQSPTHLIKTRGQQVTLRCSPKSGHDTVSWYQQALGQGPQFIFQYYEEEERQRGNFPDRFSGHQFPNYSSELNVNALLLGDSALYLCASSWGRDEQFFGPGTRLTVL.

The chain combines TRBV28 with TRBJ2-7; 8 bases line up with TRBD1. The V gene end was trimmed by 7 bases and the J gene end by 1 base; junction bases not matched to a gene: 9. Looked up from germline, CDR1 is MDHEN and CDR2 is SYDVKM. The CDR3 consists of 15 residues. The CDR3 sequence: CASTSGQGSSYEQYF. CDR3 sequence (DNA): TGTGCCAGCACCTCCGGACAGGGAAGTTCCTACGAGCAGTACTTC.

This clone appeared once. This chain links TRBV24-1 with TRBJ1-2; the D is unclear. The CDR3 has 15 residues. V lost 2 bases, J lost 1 base, and 10 bases lay in between. Germline V gene lookup returns CDR1 KGHDR and CDR2 SFDVKD. The CDR3 DNA reads TGTGCCACCAGTGATTCCGGACGGGATAACTATGGCTACACCTTC. Protein sequence: CATSDSGRDNYGYTF.

This chain connects TRBV28 to TRBJ2-7; D uncertain. CDR1 is MDHEN and CDR2 is SYDVKM in the germline V gene. V shed 6 bases and J shed 2 bases, with 11 bases lying between them. The CDR3 loop spans 13 amino acids. The CDR3, as DNA: TGTGCCAGCAGCTCCCCCGGTACCTACGAGCAGTACTTC. Its translation: CASSSPGTYEQYF. Drawing the rest from reference TRBV28 and TRBJ2-7, the complete variable domain is DVKVTQSSRYLVKRTGEKVFLECVQDMDHENMFWYRQDPGLGLRLIYFSYDVKMKEKGDIPEGYSVSREKKERFSLILESASTNQTSMYLCASSSPGTYEQYFGPGTRLTVT.

The chain joins TRBV6-6 to TRBJ2-1; D perhaps matches TRBD2 (5 bases). This CDR3 comprises 15 residues. Per the germline V gene, CDR1 is MNHNY and CDR2 is SVGAGI (reference sequence). V was pared by 5 bases and J by 0 bases, with 11 bases between. The CDR3 sequence: CASSPQRSSYNEQFF. The DNA for the CDR3 is TGTGCCAGCAGTCCTCAGCGGAGCTCCTACAATGAGCAGTTCTTC.

This sequence joins TRBV5-3 and TRBJ2-1, with TRBD2 matching over 12 bases. TRBV5-3 counts as an open reading frame of uncertain function. Trimming cost V 1 base and J 6 bases; bases outside gene matches: 8. The CDR3 extends over 17 amino acids. The CDR3 protein is CARSLSLAGGPCNEQFF. CDR3 sequence (DNA): TGTGCCAGAAGCTTGAGTCTAGCGGGAGGGCCGTGCAATGAGCAGTTCTTC.

The chain recombines TRBV5-4 with TRBJ2-4; 8 bases are a match to TRBD2. V shed 0 bases and J 7 bases; nucleotides not matched to a gene: 3. CDR3 length: 14 amino acids. Germline V gene data show CDR1 as SGHNT and CDR2 as YYREEE (reference sequence). CDR3 in amino acids: CASSLAGGVNIQYF. The CDR3 bases are TGTGCCAGCAGCTTGGCCGGGGGGGTGAACATTCAGTACTTC.

The V and J genes are TRBV6-2 or TRBV6-3 and TRBJ1-5; the D gene is possibly TRBD1 (6 bases). V lost 6 bases and J lost 1, with 10 bases in between. This CDR3 is 14 amino acids long. Germline V gene sequence: CDR1 MNHEY, CDR2 SVGEGT. The CDR3 DNA sequence: TGTGCCAGCAGCATCGGGACAAGCAATCAGCCCCAGCATTTT. It yields the protein CASSIGTSNQPQHF.

This clone was seen more than once but under ten times. The sample contains more than one DNA sequence encoding this CDR3. For the CDR3, the DNA is TGCGCCAGCAGCTTAGGGGGATACGAGCAGTACTTC. This codes for CASSLGGYEQYF. This rearrangement joins TRBV5-1 to TRBJ2-7; D possibly corresponds to TRBD1 (6 bases). The CDR3 consists of 12 residues. V was pared by 2 bases and J by 4 bases, with 7 bases between. The germline V gene has CDR1 SGHRS and CDR2 YFSETQ.

The chain carries TRBV9 and TRBJ1-3; TRBD1 might be the D (5 bases). Germline-derived CDR1 and CDR2 are SGDLS and YYNGEE. The CDR3 is 14 residues long. V lost 3 bases and J lost 0, with 7 bases in between. CDR3 in amino acids: CASSAGGSGNTIYF. The CDR3, as DNA: TGTGCCAGCAGCGCGGGGGGCTCTGGAAACACCATATATTTT.

This rearrangement joins TRBV19 to TRBJ2-3; D might be TRBD1 (6 bases). The V and J ends lost 0 bases and 2 bases respectively, with 9 bases between them. CDR1 is LNHDA, CDR2 SQIVND, per germline (reference sequence). The CDR3 totals 15 residues. CDR3 sequence: CASSIEQGATDTQYF. In DNA form, the CDR3 reads TGTGCCAGTAGTATAGAACAGGGAGCCACAGATACGCAGTATTTT.